One TCR beta chain is described in this entry. Its antigen remains unknown. The CDR3 covers 12 residues. CDR1 and CDR2 from the germline V gene are MGHRA and YSYEKL. V was pared by 4 bases and J by 5 bases, with 8 bases between. Antigen-specific CD4+ T cells were expanded with viral peptide pools in the ViraFEST assay before sequencing. With approximately 9 days of culture completed, CD4+ T cells were isolated. Testing of the vaccine recipients showed negative nucleocapsid antibodies and no prior SARS-CoV-2 infection. Repertoires were generated with immunoSEQ multiplex PCR, while TCRdb's copy carries only in-frame clones and drops some. Among about 65,000 clones listed, less than 85% were seen once. This entry belongs to a study of vaccination effects on CD4 cells after COVID-19. General study points: Limitations: small convalescent group and missing early post-infection timepoints. Healthy vaccinees showed cross-reactivity with common cold coronaviruses in only 1 of 255 vaccine-induced clones.

Sequencing used CD4+ T cells from PBMCs cultured with HCoV-NL63 spike peptides, obtained before COVID-19 vaccination. V and J are TRBV4-1 and TRBJ2-5; D is unclear. This clonotype was sampled from a human donor who received a COVID-19 vaccine. CDR3: CASSRVGETQYF. In nucleotides, the CDR3 is TGCGCCAGCAGCCGGGTGGGGGAGACCCAGTACTTC.